The entry below gives a single T cell receptor (beta chain) sequence along with its context. Its antigen is currently not known. Base qualities were left out, and no much larger clone turns up one base away. The sample belongs to a study of shared clonotypes between healthy human individuals (TCRdb year 2020). At the level of the whole study: The cohort included a few men and a couple of women between 18 and 49 years of age. Per donor, leukapheresis produced somewhere between about 0.94 and 10 billion PBMCs. Different laboratories and diverse techniques were used to prepare libraries and sequence TCR repertoires, to increase sequencing depth and limit assay-specific biases. Per donor, three plates each were used for CD4 naive and CD4 memory, two for CD8 naive, and one for CD8 memory. Blood TCR repertoires of roughly five healthy adults were deeply sequenced to estimate repertoire size and the extent of clonotype sharing between individuals.

Using the deep immunoSEQ assay, multiplex PCR amplified TCR CDR3 regions from genomic DNA. For each cell subset, the extracted genomic DNA was distributed evenly across all wells of several immunoSEQ 96-well plates, and each plate served as one replicate. For sorted subsets, around 200 ng genomic DNA, equal to tens of thousands of T cell genomes, was loaded into each replicate PCR. Purified libraries were measured with a Qubit 3.0 fluorometer, size-checked on a Bioanalyzer 2100, and measured again with the KAPA Library Quantification kit. Every immunoSEQ 96-well plate was sequenced on a dedicated single-read 150-cycle Illumina NextSeq 550 flow cell. The authors' analysis ran thus. The immunoSEQ output contained only junctional sequences without quality scores, so filtering could not match that applied to full-length reads. Sequences were annotated with PyIR, a Python wrapper for IgBLAST v1.9, using IMGT germline references to assign V/J genes and CDR3. Reads were filtered out if the reads had weak V/J assignments (E-value above 1e-6), no CDR3, stop codons, out-of-frame junctions, or ambiguous translated residues. A V3J clonotype was defined by an identical inferred V gene, J gene, and CDR3 amino acid sequence. Percentage overlap between repertoires was computed as shared unique clonotypes divided by the size of the smaller repertoire. Richness of each repertoire was evaluated using RTK rarefaction, the Chao1 estimator, and Recon v2.1 estimates of unobserved clonotypes. Generation probabilities were computed with OLGA for all TCRbeta clonotypes obtained by the gDNA method from several donors. The table comes from immuneACCESS by way of TCRdb, which keeps in-frame sequences with V and J called. Part of the clones is missing from these tables; in studies checked, under half for an unresolved V gene and the rest for unknown reasons. For V, J and clone size, that table is used; D and trimming come from the DNA. The sample table holds approximately 640,000 clones, of which about nine tenths were seen once. Of the sample, approximately 35% is held by the ten largest clones.

Broad study findings and their caveats: Sampling was restricted to blood, and TCR repertoires in tissues likely differ from the TCR repertoires found in blood. Naive subsets generally had larger estimated clonotype richness than memory subsets did. Incomplete sequencing was indicated by rarefaction of sorted-subset datasets, despite the large sequencing depth. The genetic and exposure-history diversity represented was limited by the small number of donors. Compared with non-shared clonotypes, the clonotypes found in all four sorted-subset donors had higher generation probabilities. Pairwise subsampling indicated that sequencing depth was expected to affect the degree of clonotype sharing among donors. Around 5% of naive CD4, roughly 3.6% of naive CD8, approximately 2.2% of memory CD4, and roughly 0.4% of memory CD8 clonotypes were shared across several donors.

V and J lose 1 base and 4 bases, and a span of 5 bases separates them. The CDR3 sequence holds 13 residues, the cysteine and phenylalanine included. The read is trimmed to its CDR3 DNA, 39 bases read in frame from base 1. The germline V gene (reference sequence) provides CDR1 LNHDA and CDR2 SQIVND. Donors were healthy HIV-negative adults with no recently reported acute infections or vaccinations. All donors were Caucasian adults living in Nashville, Tennessee, USA. CD8 memory samples were composed of magnetically selected CD45RO+ cells combined with CCR7-negative CD45RA+ effector memory (TemRA) cells. Blood was obtained by leukapheresis, after which PBMCs were separated by Ficoll-Histopaque density gradient centrifugation and cryopreserved in liquid nitrogen vapor phase. Analytical flow cytometry was used to check the purity and quantity of each magnetically sorted T cell population. From each sorted fraction, genomic DNA was isolated and quantified by UV absorbance on a Nanodrop 2000c.

This chain joins TRBV19 to TRBJ2-1; no D gene is confidently identified. The TCR sequence derives from a man between 18 and 35 years old in good health. Some clones in this sample may be carry-over from other donors' samples. Sample: memory CD8+ T cells from PBMCs. According to the study, the label for this sample's cell subset or site signals: CD45RO+ cells pooled with CCR7-negative TemRA cells. The CDR3 protein: CASSIADYNEQFF. The DNA sequence is TGTGCCAGTAGTATAGCAGATTACAATGAGCAGTTCTTC.